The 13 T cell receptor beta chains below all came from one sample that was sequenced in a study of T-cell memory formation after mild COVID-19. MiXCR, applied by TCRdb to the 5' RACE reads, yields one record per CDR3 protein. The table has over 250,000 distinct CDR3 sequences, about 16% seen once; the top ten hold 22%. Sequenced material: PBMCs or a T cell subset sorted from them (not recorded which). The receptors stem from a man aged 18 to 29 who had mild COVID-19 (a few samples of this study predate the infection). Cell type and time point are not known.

This CDR3 is CASSIRLDQPQHF. The DNA for the CDR3 is TGTGCCAGTAGTATCCGGCTAGATCAGCCCCAGCATTTT. This chain links TRBV19 with TRBJ1-5, with D hard to call. The CDR3 is 13 residues long. The V end was cut by 3 bases, the J end by 5 bases, with 8 bases between. Germline lookup yields CDR1 LNHDA and CDR2 SQIVND (reference sequence).

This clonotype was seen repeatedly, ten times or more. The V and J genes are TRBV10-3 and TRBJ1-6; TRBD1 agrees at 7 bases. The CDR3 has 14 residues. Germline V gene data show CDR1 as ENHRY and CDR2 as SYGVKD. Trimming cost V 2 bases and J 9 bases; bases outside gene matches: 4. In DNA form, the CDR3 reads TGTGCCATCAGTGAGGGACAGGAACGTTCACCCCTCCACTTT. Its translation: CAISEGQERSPLHF.

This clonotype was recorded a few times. In DNA, the CDR3 is TGCGCCAGCAGCCAAGCCCACTTTCCCCCGGGACAGGGGTTCGACGAGCAGTACTTC. This gives the protein CASSQAHFPPGQGFDEQYF. The chain joins TRBV4-3 to TRBJ2-7; 10 nucleotides line up with TRBD1. The CDR3 runs to 19 residues. The V segment lost 1 base and the J segment 5 bases; nucleotides outside the gene matches: 17. Germline-derived CDR1 and CDR2 are LGHNA and YSLEER.

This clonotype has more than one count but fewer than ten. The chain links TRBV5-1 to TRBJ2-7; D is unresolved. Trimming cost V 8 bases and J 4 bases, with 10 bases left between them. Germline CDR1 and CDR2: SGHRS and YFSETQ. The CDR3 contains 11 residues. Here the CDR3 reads CASVAAYEQYV. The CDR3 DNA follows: TGCGCCAGTGTAGCAGCGTACGAGCAGTACGTC.

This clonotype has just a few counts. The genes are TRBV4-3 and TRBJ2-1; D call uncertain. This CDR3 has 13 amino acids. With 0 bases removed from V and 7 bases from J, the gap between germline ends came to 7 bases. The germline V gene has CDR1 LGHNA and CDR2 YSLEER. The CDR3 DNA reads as TGCGCCAGCAGCCAAGATGGCCTAAATGAGCAGTTCTTC. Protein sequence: CASSQDGLNEQFF.

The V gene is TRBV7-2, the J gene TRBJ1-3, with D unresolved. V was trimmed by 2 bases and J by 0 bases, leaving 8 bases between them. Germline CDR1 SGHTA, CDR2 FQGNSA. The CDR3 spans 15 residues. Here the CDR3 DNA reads TGTGCCAGCAGCTTAAGTACAGTCTCTGGAAACACCATATATTTT. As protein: CASSLSTVSGNTIYF.

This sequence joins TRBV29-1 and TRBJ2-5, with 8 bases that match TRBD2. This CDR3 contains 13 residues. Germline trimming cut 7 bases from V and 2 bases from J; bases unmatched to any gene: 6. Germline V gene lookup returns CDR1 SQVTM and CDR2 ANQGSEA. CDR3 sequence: CSAVLAVQETQYF. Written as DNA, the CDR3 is TGCAGCGCCGTACTAGCGGTACAAGAGACCCAGTACTTC.

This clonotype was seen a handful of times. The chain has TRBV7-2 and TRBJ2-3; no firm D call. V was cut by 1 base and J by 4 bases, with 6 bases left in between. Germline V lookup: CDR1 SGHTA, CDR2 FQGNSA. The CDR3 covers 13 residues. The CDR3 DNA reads TGTGCCAGCAGCTTAGTAACTGCAGATACGCAGTATTTT. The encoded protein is CASSLVTADTQYF.

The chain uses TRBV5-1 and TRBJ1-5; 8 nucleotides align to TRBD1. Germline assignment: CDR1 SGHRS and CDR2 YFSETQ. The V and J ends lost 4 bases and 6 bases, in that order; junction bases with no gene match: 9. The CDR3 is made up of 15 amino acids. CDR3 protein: CASSRTPGGGQPQHF. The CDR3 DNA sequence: TGCGCCAGCAGCCGGACCCCAGGGGGCGGTCAGCCCCAGCATTTT.

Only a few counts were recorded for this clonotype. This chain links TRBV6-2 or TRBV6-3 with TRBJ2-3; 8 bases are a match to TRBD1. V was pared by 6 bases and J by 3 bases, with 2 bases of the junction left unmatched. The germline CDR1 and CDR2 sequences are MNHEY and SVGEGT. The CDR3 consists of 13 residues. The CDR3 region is CASRRQGTDTQYF. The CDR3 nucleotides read TGTGCCAGCAGACGACAGGGGACAGATACGCAGTATTTT.

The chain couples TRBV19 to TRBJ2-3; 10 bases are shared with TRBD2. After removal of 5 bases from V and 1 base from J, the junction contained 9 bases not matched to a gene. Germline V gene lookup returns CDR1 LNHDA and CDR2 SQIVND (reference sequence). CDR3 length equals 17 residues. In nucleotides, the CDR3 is TGTGCCAGTAGTGCTTTTCTCCTAGCGGGGGGCACAGATACGCAGTATTTT. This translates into CASSAFLLAGGTDTQYF.

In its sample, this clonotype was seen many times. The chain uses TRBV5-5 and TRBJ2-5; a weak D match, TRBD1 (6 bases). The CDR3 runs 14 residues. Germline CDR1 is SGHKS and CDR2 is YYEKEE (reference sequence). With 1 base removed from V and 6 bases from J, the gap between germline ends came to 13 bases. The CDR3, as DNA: TGTGCCAGCAGCTTGTTCCAGGGGCCGAAGACCCAGTACTTC. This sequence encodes CASSLFQGPKTQYF.

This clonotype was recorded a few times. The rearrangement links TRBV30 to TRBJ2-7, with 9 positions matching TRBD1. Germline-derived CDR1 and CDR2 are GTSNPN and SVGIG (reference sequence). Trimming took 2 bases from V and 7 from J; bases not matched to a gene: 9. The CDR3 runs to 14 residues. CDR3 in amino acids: CAWSPGTGQREQYF. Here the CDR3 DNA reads TGTGCCTGGAGTCCCGGGACAGGGCAAAGGGAGCAGTACTTC.